A single sample is the source of the 24 T cell receptor beta chains below, sequenced in a study of CD8+CD57+ T cells in acquired aplastic anemia. TCR beta VDJ and CDR3 profiling used genomic DNA as template. TCRdb passed the reads through MiXCR, listing each CDR3 protein once. The table shows about 180,000 distinct CDR3 sequences, with roughly 63% occurring only once. Flow cytometry had shown expanded CD8+CD57+ cells in the patients chosen for sequencing. Sequencing input: sorted CD4+, CD8+, or CD8+CD57+ T cells (not recorded which) from PBMCs. The receptors were sampled from a human donor with aplastic anemia.

This clonotype was seen only a few times. V is TRBV19 and J is TRBJ1-1; 7 bases map to TRBD1. Germline V gives CDR1 LNHDA, CDR2 SQIVND (reference sequence). Unmatched junction bases numbered 4, after V lost 5 bases and J lost 1 base. This CDR3 comprises 14 residues. The CDR3 reads CASSRQGGNTEAFF. DNA of the CDR3: TGTGCCAGTAGTCGGCAGGGGGGGAACACTGAAGCTTTCTTT.

The rearrangement uses TRBV7-9 and TRBJ1-2, with D uncertain. The CDR3 is 14 amino acids. Germline V CDR1 and CDR2: SEHNR, FQNEAQ (reference sequence). V lost 5 bases and J 1 base, leaving 11 bases between the germline ends. The CDR3 DNA is TGTGCCAGCAGCCACGGGAACCTTAACTATGGCTACACCTTC. Translated, it gives CASSHGNLNYGYTF.

Comments on this clonotype: The junction shows a germline mismatch at one end, possibly a read error. The V and J genes are TRBV6-5 and TRBJ2-5; 8 bases are a match to TRBD2. The germline CDR1 and CDR2 sequences are MNHEY and SVGAGI. CDR3 size: 17 residues. The CDR3 sequence: CAGSYSRTTSGEETQYF. The CDR3 region has the DNA TGTGCCGGCAGTTACTCGAGAACCACTAGCGGAGAAGAGACCCAGTACTTC.

This clonotype was picked up many times. CDR3 bases: TGTGCCAGCAGGCGACAGGGGGCGGAGACCCAGTACTTC. This codes for CASRRQGAETQYF. The rearrangement uses TRBV2 and TRBJ2-5; TRBD1 agrees at 10 bases. This CDR3 contains 13 residues. The J segment lost 5 bases and the V segment lost 6 bases, leaving 3 bases of the junction unmatched. CDR1 SNHLY and CDR2 FYNNEI come from the germline V gene.

V is TRBV6-6 and J is TRBJ2-7; 10 bases line up with TRBD2. This CDR3 contains 15 residues. Germline V CDR1 and CDR2: MNHNY, SVGAGI (reference sequence). Trimming cost V 5 bases and J 5 bases; bases outside gene matches: 9. The CDR3 here is CASSDRTSGANEQYF. CDR3 in DNA: TGTGCCAGCAGTGATCGGACTAGCGGTGCCAACGAGCAGTACTTC.

V and J are TRBV7-4 and TRBJ1-4; D is unclear. The CDR3 totals 15 residues. Germline CDR1 reads SGHVT; CDR2 reads SQSDAQ. V lost 3 bases and J 7 bases, leaving 15 bases between the germline ends. This chain's CDR3 is CASSFPGQNTEKLFF. DNA for the CDR3: TGTGCCAGCAGCTTTCCCGGGCAGAACACTGAAAAACTGTTTTTT.

The chain joins TRBV20-1 to TRBJ1-5; D not resolved. The length of the CDR3 is 13 residues. Germline assignment: CDR1 DFQATT and CDR2 SNEGSKA (reference sequence). V lost 3 bases to trimming and J lost 3 bases, with 9 bases between them. The CDR3 sequence: CSASSSVNQPQHF. Here the CDR3 DNA reads TGCAGTGCTAGCTCCTCGGTCAATCAGCCCCAGCATTTT.

The rearrangement joins TRBV20-1 to TRBJ2-1, with 9 bases that match TRBD2. The trim removed 3 bases at V and 9 bases at J, leaving 9 bases unmatched. The CDR3 has 14 amino acids. In germline, CDR1 is DFQATT, CDR2 SNEGSKA (reference sequence). CDR3 nucleotides: TGCAGTGCTAGCGGGGCGGGAGGGCCGGGTGAGCAGTTCTTC. This translates into CSASGAGGPGEQFF.

The chain is built from TRBV10-1 and TRBJ2-3, with D perhaps matching TRBD2 (6 bases). CDR3 length: 13 residues. CDR1 and CDR2 (germline): WNHNN, SYGVQD (reference sequence). Trimming stripped 4 bases from V and 4 bases from J, with 9 bases between. The CDR3 bases are TGCGCCAGCAGTGTGGGGGGTCCAGATACGCAGTATTTT. It yields the protein CASSVGGPDTQYF.

This clonotype was detected ten times or more. The rearrangement joins TRBV2 to TRBJ2-3, with 8 positions matching TRBD2. This CDR3 has 16 residues. Germline V gives CDR1 SNHLY, CDR2 FYNNEI. The trim removed 5 bases at V and 5 bases at J, leaving 12 bases unmatched. CDR3 protein: CASSSPGLELVDTQYF. CDR3 nucleotides: TGTGCCAGCAGTAGTCCGGGACTAGAGTTGGTAGATACGCAGTATTTT.

The chain recombines TRBV7-3 with TRBJ2-1; D unresolved. V lost 3 bases and J lost 7, with 4 bases in between. Germline values: CDR1 SGHTA, CDR2 FQGTGA. This CDR3 is 11 amino acids long. The CDR3 DNA reads TGTGCCAGCAGCTTCGCTAATGAGCAGTTCTTC. It specifies CASSFANEQFF.

The CDR3 nucleotides read TGTGCCAGCAGCTCAAAGACAGGGAATTACAATGAGCAGTTCTTC. Protein sequence: CASSSKTGNYNEQFF. This chain uses TRBV9 with TRBJ2-1; 7 nucleotides align to TRBD1. CDR1 is SGDLS and CDR2 is YYNGEE in the germline V gene. The CDR3 has 15 amino acids. Trimming at V came to 4 bases and at J to 4 bases, leaving 8 bases not matched to a gene.

The chain links TRBV2 to TRBJ2-7; no definite D call. Trimming stripped 5 bases from V and 2 bases from J, with 13 bases between. CDR1 SNHLY and CDR2 FYNNEI come from the germline V gene. The length of the CDR3 is 14 residues. The CDR3 protein is CASSRSWFAYEQYF. Written as DNA, the CDR3 is TGTGCCAGCAGTAGAAGTTGGTTCGCCTACGAGCAGTACTTC. The whole variable domain, remainder taken from reference TRBV2 and TRBJ2-7, is EPEVTQTPSHQVTQMGQEVILRCVPISNHLYFYWYRQILGQKVEFLVSFYNNEISEKSEIFDDQFSVERPDGSNFTLKIRSTKLEDSAMYFCASSRSWFAYEQYFGPGTRLTVT.

This chain connects TRBV7-8 to TRBJ1-1, with a possible D match to TRBD1 (5 bases). This CDR3 contains 14 residues. The V end lost 2 bases, the J end lost 2 bases, and 9 bases lay between the germline ends. From germline, CDR1 is SGHVS and CDR2 FQNEAQ. The CDR3 nucleotides read TGTGCCAGCAGCTTAATGGGGGTTAACACTGAAGCTTTCTTT. It is translated as CASSLMGVNTEAFF.

Many counts were recorded for this clonotype. The chain carries TRBV20-1 and TRBJ2-1; 8 bases align to TRBD2. CDR3 length: 14 residues. The ends lost 0 bases at V and 10 bases at J; junction bases unmatched: 8. Germline CDR1 reads DFQATT; CDR2 reads SNEGSKA (reference sequence). CDR3 sequence reads: CSARDLAGPGEQFF. In nucleotides, the CDR3 is TGCAGTGCTAGAGATCTAGCGGGCCCTGGGGAGCAGTTCTTC.

J is TRBJ1-3 and V is TRBV7-2, with D unclear. Trimming left V 4 bases short and J 5 bases short, with 12 bases between. Germline lookup yields CDR1 SGHTA and CDR2 FQGNSA. The CDR3 contains 14 residues. CDR3 in DNA: TGTGCCAGCAGCTCGGACTTTACGAGAAACACCATATATTTT. This encodes CASSSDFTRNTIYF.

This clonotype was seen a few times. The genes are TRBV5-1 and TRBJ2-1; D might be TRBD1 (7 bases). The CDR3 consists of 16 residues. V was cut by 6 bases and J by 7 bases, with 23 bases left in between. Germline CDR1 is SGHRS and CDR2 is YFSETQ. The CDR3 is CASNLQGSSVPNEQFF. CDR3 in DNA: TGCGCCAGCAACCTACAGGGGTCTAGCGTCCCGAATGAGCAGTTCTTC.

This chain links TRBV7-9 with TRBJ2-7; D perhaps matches TRBD2 (6 bases). The CDR3 sequence is 13 residues long. Trimming stripped 10 bases from V and 2 bases from J, with 15 bases between. The germline V gene encodes CDR1 SEHNR and CDR2 FQNEAQ (reference sequence). The CDR3 coding sequence is TGTGCCACTACAAAGGGACTCACCTACGAGCAGTACTTC. Translated: CATTKGLTYEQYF.

On this clonotype: At one of its ends the junction is not consistent with the germline gene, which may arise from a read error. The chain employs TRBV10-3 and TRBJ2-5; 9 bases align to TRBD2. CDR1 is ENHRY and CDR2 is SYGVKD in the germline V gene. The CDR3 has 18 residues. The CDR3 DNA reads as TGTGCCAGCAGTGAAGCTTTAGGACTAGCGACCTTCCAAGAGACCCAGTACTTC. It encodes CASSEALGLATFQETQYF.

The chain joins TRBV5-1 to TRBJ1-1; TRBD1 is a possible D gene (6 bases). The germline CDR1 and CDR2 sequences are SGHRS and YFSETQ. The V gene lost 4 bases and the J gene lost 5 bases, with 12 bases spanning the gap. This CDR3 is 13 amino acids long. The CDR3 nucleotides are TGCGCCAGCAGCGTGGACAGCAGGACTGAAGCTTTCTTT. It is translated as CASSVDSRTEAFF.

The CDR3 DNA reads TGTGCCAGCAGCTTATACAACCCAGCGGGAGCCACCGGGGAGCTGTTTTTT. Protein product: CASSLYNPAGATGELFF. The chain combines TRBV7-9 with TRBJ2-2, with 8 bases identical to TRBD2. Germline V gives CDR1 SEHNR, CDR2 FQNEAQ (reference sequence). The CDR3 is 17 residues long. J lost 4 bases, V lost 2 bases, and 9 bases had no gene match.

In its sample, this clonotype was seen a few times. The chain has TRBV7-8 and TRBJ1-1; D is possibly TRBD1 (6 bases). This CDR3 is 15 amino acids long. V was pared by 5 bases and J by 0 bases, with 13 bases between. The germline CDR1 and CDR2 sequences are SGHVS and FQNEAQ. For the CDR3, the DNA is TGTGCCAGCAGCCACAGGGTGGTCCTGAACACTGAAGCTTTCTTT. Its translation: CASSHRVVLNTEAFF.

This clonotype was picked up many times. V is TRBV6-5 and J is TRBJ1-1; 8 bases align to TRBD1. CDR3 size: 17 residues. V trimming: 4 bases; J trimming: 7 bases; junction bases outside the gene matches: 17. Germline V gene data show CDR1 as MNHEY and CDR2 as SVGAGI. The CDR3 bases are TGTGCCAGCAGTTTTATTCACCTTGTGGACAGGGTTGGTGAAGCTTTCTTT. Its protein product is CASSFIHLVDRVGEAFF.

The sample holds many counts of this clonotype. The V and J genes are TRBV4-1 and TRBJ2-7, with TRBD2 identical over 9 bases. The germline V gene encodes CDR1 MGHRA and CDR2 YSYEKL. The CDR3 extends over 18 amino acids. V lost 3 bases to trimming and J lost 0 bases; unmatched junction nucleotides: 12. CDR3 amino acids: CASSHEGNLAGSSYEQYF. Here the CDR3 DNA reads TGCGCCAGCAGCCATGAGGGTAATCTAGCGGGGAGCTCCTACGAGCAGTACTTC.